This entry lists 14 T cell receptor beta chains sequenced from one sample in a study of T cells in Graves' hyperthyroidism and ophthalmopathy. RNA transcripts yielded amplified TCR beta CDR3 regions. First-round RT-PCR of the TCR CDR3 relied on the HTBI primer set. TCRdb called the multiplex PCR reads again in MiXCR, with one record for every CDR3 protein. The data show about 260,000 distinct CDR3 sequences, around 17% seen once. Sequencing was performed on blood. Every receptor here comes from a young woman with Graves' ophthalmopathy.

This chain links TRBV4-1 with TRBJ2-2; D tentatively reads TRBD1 or TRBD2 (5 bases each). V lost 1 base and J lost 4, with 13 bases in between. Germline CDR1 MGHRA, CDR2 YSYEKL. The CDR3 is 16 amino acids. The CDR3 coding sequence is TGCGCCAGCAGCCAAGTCCCGGGGCTCGTCACCGGGGAGCTGTTTTTT. Amino acids: CASSQVPGLVTGELFF.

This clonotype was seen repeatedly, ten times or more. The chain recombines TRBV5-8 with TRBJ2-3; 7 bases map to TRBD2. The CDR3 covers 15 residues. In germline, CDR1 is SGHTS, CDR2 YDEGEE. The V gene end was trimmed by 4 bases and the J gene end by 1 base; junction bases not matched to a gene: 6. The CDR3 reads CASSGAGVGTDTQYF. The CDR3 coding sequence is TGTGCCAGCAGCGGGGCGGGAGTCGGCACAGATACGCAGTATTTT.

This clonotype was found many times. The gene calls are TRBV10-3 and TRBJ1-1; weak D call: TRBD1 (5 bases). The V end was cut by 5 bases, the J end by 5 bases, with 15 bases between. The CDR3 loop spans 14 amino acids. Looked up from germline, CDR1 is ENHRY and CDR2 is SYGVKD. The CDR3 here is CAISPTGARTEAFF. CDR3 nucleotide sequence: TGTGCCATCAGTCCGACCGGGGCTCGGACTGAAGCTTTCTTT.

This clonotype has at least ten counts. The genes are TRBV27 and TRBJ1-2, with D perhaps TRBD1 (6 bases). In germline, CDR1 is MNHEY, CDR2 SMNVEV (reference sequence). The CDR3 spans 16 residues. Trimming removed 6 bases from V and 6 bases from J, with 23 bases in between. The CDR3 loop is CASSRGGGGFYDGYTF. The DNA for the CDR3 is TGTGCCAGCAGCAGGGGAGGTGGGGGTTTCTATGATGGCTACACCTTC.

This clonotype showed up just a few times. A much larger clone lies a single base off, so this may be a read error. This chain joins TRBV27 and TRBJ1-1, with a tentative D call TRBD1 (6 bases). V was cut by 5 bases and J by 2 bases, with 12 bases left in between. The V gene's germline CDR1 is MNHEY and CDR2 SMNVEV (reference sequence). This CDR3 is 14 amino acids long. CDR3 bases: TGTGCCAGCAGTCGGGGGGGCACAAACACTGAAGCTTTCTTT. This translates into CASSRGGTNTEAFF.

This clonotype appeared many times. The chain employs TRBV7-9 and TRBJ2-7; 7 nucleotides agree with TRBD1. Germline V gene data show CDR1 as SEHNR and CDR2 as FQNEAQ (reference sequence). The CDR3 is made up of 14 amino acids. V was pared by 4 bases and J by 3 bases, with 6 bases of the junction left unmatched. DNA of the CDR3: TGTGCCAGCAGCTCAGGGACAGAGAGCTACGAGCAGTACTTC. Translated, it gives CASSSGTESYEQYF.

The CDR3 protein is CASSQELLSGANVLTF. CDR3 sequence (DNA): TGTGCCAGCAGCCAAGAACTTCTTTCTGGGGCCAACGTCCTGACTTTC. The chain uses TRBV3-1 and TRBJ2-6; D uncertain. The CDR3 runs to 16 residues. V lost 0 bases, J lost 1 base, and 7 bases lay in between. Germline CDR1 reads LGHDT; CDR2 reads YNNKEL (reference sequence).

This clonotype was picked up a small number of times. The chain is built from TRBV29-1 and TRBJ1-4; D perhaps matches TRBD1 (5 bases). The CDR3 covers 15 residues. Germline CDR1 and CDR2: SQVTM and ANQGSEA. V was clipped by 3 bases and J by 7 bases, with 18 bases between them. CDR3 nucleotides: TGCAGCGTTGATCTCGGGGGATGGAACAGTGAAAAACTGTTTTTT. Encoded protein: CSVDLGGWNSEKLFF.

This clonotype has ten or more counts. The rearrangement joins TRBV29-1 to TRBJ1-1; D is undetermined. The CDR3 length is 14 residues. The V gene lost 7 bases and the J gene lost 3 bases, with 18 bases spanning the gap. CDR1 SQVTM and CDR2 ANQGSEA come from the germline V gene. The CDR3 sequence is CSARVGSGYTEAFF. CDR3 coding DNA: TGCAGCGCCAGAGTGGGGAGTGGGTACACTGAAGCTTTCTTT.

A word on this clonotype: A single base separates this from a much larger clone, so it may be a read error. V is TRBV15 and J is TRBJ1-5, with no clear D. The V gene lost 7 bases and the J gene lost 6 bases, with 13 bases spanning the gap. The CDR3 has 13 residues. From germline, CDR1 is LNHNV and CDR2 YYDKDF (reference sequence). The CDR3 coding sequence is TGTGCCACCAACATTCGGACGAGTCAGCCCCAGCATTTT. It is translated as CATNIRTSQPQHF.

This clonotype showed up many times. This CDR3 is CSVVVNDSYEQYF. The DNA for the CDR3 is TGCAGCGTTGTCGTAAACGACTCCTACGAGCAGTACTTC. The V call is TRBV29-1, the J call TRBJ2-7; unclear D gene. Germline lookup yields CDR1 SQVTM and CDR2 ANQGSEA. CDR3 size: 13 residues. Trimming stripped 4 bases from V and 0 bases from J, with 10 bases between.

This clonotype was seen only a few times. The V call is TRBV9, the J call TRBJ2-5; D gene ambiguous. Germline loops: CDR1 SGDLS, CDR2 YYNGEE. The CDR3 runs 15 residues. V dropped 0 bases and J dropped 2 bases, with 11 bases sitting between them. The CDR3 DNA is TGTGCCAGCAGCGTAGAGGCAGGTTTACAAGAGACCCAGTACTTC. It translates to CASSVEAGLQETQYF.

This clonotype was observed at least ten times. The chain combines TRBV2 with TRBJ2-7, with TRBD1 matching 9 bases. The germline V gene has CDR1 SNHLY and CDR2 FYNNEI. The CDR3 sequence is 12 residues long. V lost 11 bases and J lost 4; bases outside the gene matches: 6. The CDR3 is CAGGQGAYEQYF. DNA of the CDR3: TGTGCCGGGGGACAGGGAGCTTACGAGCAGTACTTC.

This clonotype was recorded a few times. V usage is TRBV7-2 and J usage is TRBJ1-2; D possibly corresponds to TRBD1 (5 bases). Trimming shortened V by 6 bases and J by 3 bases, and 17 bases separated the two germline ends. Germline-derived CDR1 and CDR2 are SGHTA and FQGNSA. The CDR3 is 15 residues long. In DNA, the CDR3 is TGTGCCAGCAGTCGAGGCTTACAGGCTTACTATGGCTACACCTTC. The encoded protein is CASSRGLQAYYGYTF. Drawing the rest from reference TRBV7-2 and TRBJ1-2, the complete variable domain is GAGVSQSPSNKVTEKGKDVELRCDPISGHTALYWYRQSLGQGLEFLIYFQGNSAPDKSGLPSDRFSAERTGGSVSTLTIQRTQQEDSAVYLCASSRGLQAYYGYTFGSGTRLTVV.